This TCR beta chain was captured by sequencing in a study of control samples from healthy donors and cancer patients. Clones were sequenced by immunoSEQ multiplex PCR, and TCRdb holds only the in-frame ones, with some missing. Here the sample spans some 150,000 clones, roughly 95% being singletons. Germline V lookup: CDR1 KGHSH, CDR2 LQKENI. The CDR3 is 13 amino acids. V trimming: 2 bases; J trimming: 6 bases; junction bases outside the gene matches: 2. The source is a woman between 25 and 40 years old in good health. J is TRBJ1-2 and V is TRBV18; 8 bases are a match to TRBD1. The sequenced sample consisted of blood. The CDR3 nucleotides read TGTGCCAGCTCACCAGACAGGGGAGATGGCTACACCTTC. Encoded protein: CASSPDRGDGYTF. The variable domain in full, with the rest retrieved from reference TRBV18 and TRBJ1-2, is NAGVMQNPRHLVRRRGQEARLRCSPMKGHSHVYWYRQLPEEGLKFMVYLQKENIIDESGMPKERFSAEFPKEGPSILRIQQVVRGDSAAYFCASSPDRGDGYTFGSGTRLTVV.